This T cell receptor beta chain was documented in a study of CD8 T cells in ankylosing spondylitis (dated by TCRdb to about 2017). With regard to the full study: The study profiled T cell receptor beta repertoires in healthy donors and ankylosing spondylitis patients to find disease-linked TCR variants. Samples of peripheral blood were taken, and for ankylosing spondylitis patients, synovial fluid was collected as well. The whole study cohort included 85 to 120 healthy donors and around 25 ankylosing spondylitis patients. Study-wide findings and limitations: Blood from ankylosing spondylitis patients appeared to be characterized by a TCR beta motif composed of several highly homologous amino acid variants. A CD8+ phenotype was shown by the disease-linked clones, which were found at relatively low frequencies in peripheral blood. Some motif variants had previously been reported in the synovial fluid and blood of reactive arthritis patients, which suggests shared mechanisms of disease initiation. According to the report, matched synovial fluid samples from ankylosing spondylitis patients were significantly enriched for the disease-linked clones.

This clonotype showed up just a few times. The specificity of this receptor is unknown. No much larger clone is present one base from it, and per-base qualities are unavailable. Taken from cysteine to phenylalanine, the CDR3 has 17 residues. Kept here is only the CDR3 DNA, which spans 51 bases and is read in frame from base 1. CDR1 MDHEN and CDR2 SYDVKM were looked up in the germline V gene. Deletion took 8 bases off V and 5 bases off J, with a span of 25 bases between the germline ends. Sequencing was performed on an Illumina HiSeq 2500. TCR beta libraries were prepared by quantitative 5'-RACE with molecular barcodes. The study's own analysis went as follows. A new computational method based on a probabilistic model of VDJ rearrangement was used to identify disease-linked TCR variants. The raw public data were reprocessed by TCRdb itself: fastp quality trimming at Q25, MiXCR clonotype calling, in-frame beta chains only. Every entry covers one CDR3 protein and lists the most common genes and DNA from its rows. Here the V and J calls rest on TCRdb's processing, not on the authors' analysis. A total of some 800,000 distinct CDR3 sequences appear in this sample, 12% of them only once. The ten biggest clones cover under 0.6% of the sample.

This clonotype was obtained from a male donor with ankylosing spondylitis. The sequencing sample was made of blood, either unsorted or a sorted T cell fraction (not recorded which). The V and J segments used are TRBV28 and TRBJ2-1; the D region possibly corresponds to TRBD1 (6 bases align). In nucleotides, the sequence is TGTGCCAGCCCTCCCACTTCTGGCAGGGGATTCAACAATGAGCAGTTCTTC. Its product reads: CASPPTSGRGFNNEQFF.